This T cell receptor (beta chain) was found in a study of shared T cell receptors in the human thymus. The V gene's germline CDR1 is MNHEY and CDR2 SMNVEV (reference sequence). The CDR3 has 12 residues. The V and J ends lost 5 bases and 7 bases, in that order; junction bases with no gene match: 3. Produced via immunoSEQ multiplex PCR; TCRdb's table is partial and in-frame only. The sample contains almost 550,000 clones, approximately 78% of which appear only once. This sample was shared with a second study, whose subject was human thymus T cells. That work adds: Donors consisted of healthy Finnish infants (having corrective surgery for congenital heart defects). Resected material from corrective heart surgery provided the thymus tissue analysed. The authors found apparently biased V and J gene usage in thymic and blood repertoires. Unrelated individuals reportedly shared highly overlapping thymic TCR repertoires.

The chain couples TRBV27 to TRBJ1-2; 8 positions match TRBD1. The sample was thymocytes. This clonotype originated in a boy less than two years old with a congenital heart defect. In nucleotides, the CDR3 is TGTGCCAGCAGTCCCCAGGGGGCTGGCTACACCTTC. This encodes CASSPQGAGYTF.